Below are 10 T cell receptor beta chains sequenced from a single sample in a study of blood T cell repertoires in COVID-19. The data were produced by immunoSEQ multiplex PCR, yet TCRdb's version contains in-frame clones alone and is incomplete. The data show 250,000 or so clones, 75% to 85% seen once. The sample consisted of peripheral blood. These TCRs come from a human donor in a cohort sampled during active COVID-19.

The CDR3 sequence is CAISQGLADDNEQFF. In DNA, the CDR3 is TGTGCCATCTCCCAGGGACTAGCGGACGACAATGAGCAGTTCTTC. The chain carries TRBV10-3 and TRBJ2-1, with 11 nucleotides matching TRBD2. Trimming cost V 8 bases and J 5 bases; bases outside gene matches: 8. CDR3 length: 15 amino acids. CDR1 ENHRY and CDR2 SYGVKD come from the germline V gene.

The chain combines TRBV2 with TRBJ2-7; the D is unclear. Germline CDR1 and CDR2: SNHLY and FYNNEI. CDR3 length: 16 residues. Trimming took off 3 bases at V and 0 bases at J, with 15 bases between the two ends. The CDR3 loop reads CASSDRAGLSSYEQYF. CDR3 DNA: TGTGCCAGCAGTGATAGAGCAGGCCTAAGCTCCTACGAGCAGTACTTC.

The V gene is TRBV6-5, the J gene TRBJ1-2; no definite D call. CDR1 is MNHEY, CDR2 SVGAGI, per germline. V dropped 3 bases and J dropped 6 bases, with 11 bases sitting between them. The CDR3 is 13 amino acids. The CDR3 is CASSYLVSDGYTF. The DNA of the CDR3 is TGTGCCAGCAGTTATCTTGTGTCTGATGGCTACACCTTC.

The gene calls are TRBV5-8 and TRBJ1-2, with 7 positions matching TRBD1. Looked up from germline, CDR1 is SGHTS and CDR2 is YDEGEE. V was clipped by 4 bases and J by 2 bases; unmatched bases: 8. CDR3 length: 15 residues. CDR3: CASSRGTDPNYGYTF. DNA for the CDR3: TGTGCCAGCAGCCGCGGGACAGACCCGAACTATGGCTACACCTTC.

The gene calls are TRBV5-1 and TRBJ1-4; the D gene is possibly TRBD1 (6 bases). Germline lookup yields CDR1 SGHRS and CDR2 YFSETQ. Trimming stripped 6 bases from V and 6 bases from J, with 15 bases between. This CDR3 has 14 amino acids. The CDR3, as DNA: TGCGCCAGCAACCAGGGGAATAAGGATGAAAAACTGTTTTTT. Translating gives CASNQGNKDEKLFF.

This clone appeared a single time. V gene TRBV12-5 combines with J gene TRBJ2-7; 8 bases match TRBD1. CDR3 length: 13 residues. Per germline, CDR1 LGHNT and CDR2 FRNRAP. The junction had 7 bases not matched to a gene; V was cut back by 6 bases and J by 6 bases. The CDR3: CASGQGAQSEQYF. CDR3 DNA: TGTGCTAGTGGCCAGGGGGCCCAGAGCGAGCAGTACTTC.

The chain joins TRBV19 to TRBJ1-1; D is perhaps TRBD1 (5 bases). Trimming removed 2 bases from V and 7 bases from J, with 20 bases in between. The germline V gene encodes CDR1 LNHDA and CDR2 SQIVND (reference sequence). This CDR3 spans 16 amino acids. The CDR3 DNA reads TGTGCCAGTAGTATAATCCTCTTGGGCAGGGTAGGTGAAGCTTTCTTT. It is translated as CASSIILLGRVGEAFF.

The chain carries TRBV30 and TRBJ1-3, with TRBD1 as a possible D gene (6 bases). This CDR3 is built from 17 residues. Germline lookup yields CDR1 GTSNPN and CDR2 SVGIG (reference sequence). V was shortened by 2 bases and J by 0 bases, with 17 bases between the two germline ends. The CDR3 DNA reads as TGTGCCTGGAGTAGCGGGGAACAGGGTCCCTCTGGAAACACCATATATTTT. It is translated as CAWSSGEQGPSGNTIYF.

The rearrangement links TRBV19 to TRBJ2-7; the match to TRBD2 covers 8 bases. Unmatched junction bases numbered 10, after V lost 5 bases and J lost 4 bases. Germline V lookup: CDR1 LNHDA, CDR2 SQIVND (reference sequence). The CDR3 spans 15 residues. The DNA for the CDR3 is TGTGCCAGTAGTCCCGGGGGTAGCGGGACGTACGAGCAGTACTTC. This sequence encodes CASSPGGSGTYEQYF.

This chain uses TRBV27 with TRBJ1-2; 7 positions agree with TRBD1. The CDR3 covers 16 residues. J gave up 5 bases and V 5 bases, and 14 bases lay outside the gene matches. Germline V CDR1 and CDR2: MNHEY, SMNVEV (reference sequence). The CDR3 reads CASSGYRDSEIYGYTF. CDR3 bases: TGTGCCAGCAGTGGATACCGGGACAGCGAAATTTATGGCTACACCTTC.